This T cell receptor beta chain comes out of a study of a mutant IDH1 vaccine in newly diagnosed glioma. Study-level information: Vaccination began 4-6 weeks post radiotherapy alone, or with temozolomide cycles. Scheduled at week 35, visit V12 preceded visit V13, held at week 47. Most had both radiotherapy and temozolomide beforehand; others had only one.

The time point is: week 47, end of study. What each vaccine dose contained was 300 ug of mutant IDH1 20-mer peptide, accompanied by topical imiquimod. Each donor presented with a new WHO grade 3 or 4 astrocytoma that tested IDH1-mutant and showed ATRX loss. Sequenced by immunoSEQ multiplex PCR; TCRdb stores in-frame clones only, minus some. The sample includes approximately 50,000 clones, over 60% of them seen just once. The CDR3 is 15 amino acids. Deletions cut 4 bases from V and 6 bases from J, with 16 bases between. Germline V gene lookup returns CDR1 LGHNA and CDR2 YSLEER. This clone was detected a few times. The antigen remains unidentified.

This TCR came from a woman aged 35 to 49 with glioma. Some clones in this sample may be carry-over from other donors' samples. This sample comprised PBMCs, obtained from a glioma patient whose treatment included an IDH1 peptide vaccine. The chain has TRBV4-3 and TRBJ1-5; possibly TRBD1 for D (5 bases). This CDR3 reads CASSPVRQHAQPQHF. The CDR3 bases are TGCGCCAGCAGCCCAGTGAGACAGCACGCTCAGCCCCAGCATTTT.